A single sample gave rise to the 7 T cell receptor beta chains below, sequenced in a study of a mutant IDH1 vaccine in newly diagnosed glioma. Their specific antigens are unknown. Generated by immunoSEQ multiplex PCR, the TCRdb table keeps only in-frame clones and is missing some. This table has some 60,000 clones, 80% to 90% appearing once. Time point of the sample: week 35, safety follow-up. The investigators gave 300 ug of mutant IDH1 20-mer peptide in each vaccine dose, together with topical imiquimod. The specimen was PBMCs, collected from a glioma patient whose treatment included an IDH1 peptide vaccine. Every receptor here comes from a man aged 40-49 years with glioma.

The CDR3 is CASSSRTGMLYEQYF. CDR3 in DNA: TGTGCCAGCAGTTCCCGGACAGGGATGCTCTACGAGCAGTACTTC. The rearrangement links TRBV7-6 to TRBJ2-7, with 8 bases lining up with TRBD1. Germline V gives CDR1 SGHVS, CDR2 FNYEAQ. There are 15 residues in the CDR3. J was trimmed by 3 bases and V by 6 bases; bases with no gene match: 10.

J is TRBJ2-3 and V is TRBV6-5; 8 nucleotides match TRBD2. Germline CDR1 and CDR2: MNHEY and SVGAGI. Trimming at V came to 6 bases and at J to 2 bases, leaving 4 bases not matched to a gene. The CDR3 length is 14 residues. The DNA for the CDR3 is TGTGCCAGCAGCGTAGCGGGATCCACAGATACGCAGTATTTT. Translated: CASSVAGSTDTQYF.

V is TRBV19 and J is TRBJ1-1; 12 nucleotides match TRBD1. The CDR3 loop spans 16 amino acids. J lost 3 bases, V lost 5 bases, and 7 bases had no gene match. CDR1 and CDR2 from the germline V gene are LNHDA and SQIVND (reference sequence). CDR3 DNA: TGTGCCAGTAGTCCCTGGGACAGGGGGCCGGACACTGAAGCTTTCTTT. Its translation is CASSPWDRGPDTEAFF. The whole variable domain, filled in from reference TRBV19 and TRBJ1-1, reads DGGITQSPKYLFRKEGQNVTLSCEQNLNHDAMYWYRQDPGQGLRLIYYSQIVNDFQKGDIAEGYSVSREKKESFPLTVTSAQKNPTAFYLCASSPWDRGPDTEAFFGQGTRLTVV.

V gene TRBV25-1 combines with J gene TRBJ2-3, with 8 bases fitting TRBD1. Germline CDR1 MGHDK, CDR2 SYGVNS. The V and J ends lost 6 bases and 5 bases, in that order; junction bases with no gene match: 7. The CDR3 is 14 amino acids. The CDR3 nucleotides are TGTGCCAGCAGGCAGGGGGCCTTAGGAGATACGCAGTATTTT. Translating gives CASRQGALGDTQYF.

V usage is TRBV19 and J usage is TRBJ1-4, with TRBD1 matching over 7 bases. CDR3 size: 14 residues. Trimming removed 6 bases from V and 3 bases from J; junction bases left unmatched: 4. From germline, CDR1 is LNHDA and CDR2 SQIVND (reference sequence). In DNA, the CDR3 is TGTGCCAGTAGAGGGACAGCCTCTAATGAAAAACTGTTTTTT. It is translated as CASRGTASNEKLFF.

This sequence joins TRBV19 and TRBJ1-1; D perhaps matches TRBD1 (6 bases). Trimming took off 7 bases at V and 0 bases at J, with 12 bases between the two ends. The germline gives CDR1 LNHDA, CDR2 SQIVND (reference sequence). The CDR3 has 14 residues. CDR3 DNA sequence: TGTGCCAGTATCCCGGACAGACTGAACACTGAAGCTTTCTTT. Encoded protein: CASIPDRLNTEAFF.

The rearrangement uses TRBV14 and TRBJ1-1; D is ambiguous. The V and J ends lost 4 bases and 5 bases respectively, with 11 bases between them. Germline CDR1 and CDR2: SGHDN and FVKESK. The CDR3 has 13 residues. DNA for the CDR3: TGTGCCAGCAGCCCGACGAGGTGGACTGAAGCTTTCTTT. It codes for CASSPTRWTEAFF.